This TCR beta chain was documented in a study of blood T cell repertoires in COVID-19. Study context: Acute-phase and convalescent COVID-19 samples originated in the United States, Italy and Spain. Sources were T cells, B-cell-depleted T cells, or PBMCs; the material itself was cDNA or gDNA.

The CDR3 totals 13 residues. Trimming cost V 6 bases and J 2 bases, with 10 bases left between them. The germline V gene encodes CDR1 LNHDA and CDR2 SQIVND (reference sequence). In the original workflow: Quantification of nucleated cells was approximated via reference gene primer amplification. Sequenced by immunoSEQ multiplex PCR; TCRdb stores in-frame clones only, minus some. V and J calls and clone size follow that table, whereas D and trimming were derived from the DNA. The table lists 200,000 to 250,000 clones, about nine tenths of them singletons. The sequence was collected from a man aged 55 to 70 who had recovered from COVID-19. Sequencing was done on a sample of peripheral blood. The V gene is TRBV19, the J gene TRBJ2-5; D is unclear. The CDR3 spells CASSPRFQETQYF. The CDR3 coding sequence is TGTGCCAGTAGCCCACGGTTTCAAGAGACCCAGTACTTC. Based on the CDR3 plus reference TRBV19 and TRBJ2-5, the full variable domain is DGGITQSPKYLFRKEGQNVTLSCEQNLNHDAMYWYRQDPGQGLRLIYYSQIVNDFQKGDIAEGYSVSREKKESFPLTVTSAQKNPTAFYLCASSPRFQETQYFGPGTRLLVL.